This TCR beta chain is from a study of cytomegalovirus exposure and HLA in healthy donors. Findings and limits, study-wide: It was in a later analysis that TCR association rates were seen to vary by HLA locus, highest for DRB1 and lowest for HLA-C. A few CMV-associated chains proved CMV antigen-specific in vitro.

This CDR3 has 18 residues. Germline V gene data show CDR1 as LNHNV and CDR2 as YYDKDF (reference sequence). The junction had 12 bases not matched to a gene; V was cut back by 6 bases and J by 2 bases. With 60 Vbeta and 13 Jbeta primers, the PCR was carried out. Here immunoSEQ multiplex PCR was the method, and the copy in TCRdb shows in-frame clones only, minus some. The sample records roughly 100,000 clones, about two thirds being singletons. Concerning this clone itself: The antigen is not known. This specimen includes other DNA sequences encoding the same CDR3.

The clonotype originates from a boy aged 10-17 years in good health and CMV-seronegative. The V call is TRBV15, the J call TRBJ2-6, with TRBD1 matching 8 bases. The sequenced material came from PBMCs. CDR3 in amino acids: CATRNTGTGFAGANVLTF. The CDR3 DNA reads TGTGCCACCAGGAACACCGGGACAGGTTTCGCTGGGGCCAACGTCCTGACTTTC. The variable domain in full, with the rest retrieved from reference TRBV15 and TRBJ2-6, is DAMVIQNPRYQVTQFGKPVTLSCSQTLNHNVMYWYQQKSSQAPKLLFHYYDKDFNNEADTPDNFQSRRPNTSFCFLDIRSPGLGDTAMYLCATRNTGTGFAGANVLTFGAGSRLTVL.